One sample yielded the 20 T cell receptor beta chains listed below, sequenced in a study of cytomegalovirus exposure and HLA in healthy donors. PCR involved 60 Vbeta and 13 Jbeta primers. Data came from immunoSEQ multiplex PCR; TCRdb stores just in-frame clones and leaves some out. The table shows about 140,000 clones, with 70% to 80% occurring only once. Sequencing was done on a sample of PBMCs. Receptors were obtained from a woman between 40 and 50 years old in good health and CMV-seronegative.

The genes are TRBV19 and TRBJ1-2; D is undetermined. Germline values: CDR1 LNHDA, CDR2 SQIVND (reference sequence). V was clipped by 3 bases and J by 0 bases, with 11 bases between them. The CDR3 contains 15 residues. The CDR3 DNA sequence: TGTGCCAGTAGTATCGGACTACACCCTAACTATGGCTACACCTTC. It translates to CASSIGLHPNYGYTF.

This clone was detected a few times. The chain couples TRBV12-5 to TRBJ2-1; D perhaps matches TRBD2 (6 bases). This CDR3 has 16 residues. Between the trimmed V and J ends, which lost 4 bases and 5 bases, there was a span of 18 bases. Germline values: CDR1 LGHNT, CDR2 FRNRAP. CDR3 bases: TGTGCTAGTGGTTCCTCCTTGAGGGGCGGGAACAATGAGCAGTTCTTC. It is translated as CASGSSLRGGNNEQFF.

V usage is TRBV19 and J usage is TRBJ2-3; D may be TRBD1 (6 bases). CDR1 and CDR2 from the germline V gene are LNHDA and SQIVND (reference sequence). Trimming cost V 3 bases and J 4 bases, with 14 bases left between them. CDR3 length: 15 amino acids. CDR3 nucleotides: TGTGCCAGTAGTATTCGGTCAGGGGTTTCAGATACGCAGTATTTT. This gives the protein CASSIRSGVSDTQYF.

About this clone: Compared with germline, one end of the junction differs, possibly owing to a read error. The rearrangement links TRBV7-9 to TRBJ1-3; TRBD1 matches at 7 bases. The CDR3 consists of 13 residues. Germline-derived CDR1 and CDR2 are SEHNR and FQNEAQ (reference sequence). Here the CDR3 DNA reads TGTTCCAGCAGCTTGGGGGGACAGAACACCATATATTTT. This encodes CSSSLGGQNTIYF.

The J gene is TRBJ2-7, the V gene TRBV10-3; 15 bases map to TRBD2. The junction had 6 bases not matched to a gene; V was cut back by 7 bases and J by 5 bases. The CDR3 is 15 amino acids. The germline CDR1 and CDR2 sequences are ENHRY and SYGVKD. The CDR3 is CAITRTSGGAHEQYF. Here the CDR3 DNA reads TGTGCCATCACCAGGACTAGCGGGGGGGCCCACGAGCAGTACTTC.

This clone has a handful of counts. The rearrangement links TRBV11-3 to TRBJ2-5, with D maybe TRBD1 (6 bases). V lost 4 bases and J lost 2, with 14 bases in between. CDR3 length: 15 residues. Germline CDR1 and CDR2: SGHNT and YENEEA. In DNA, the CDR3 is TGTGCCAGCAGCTCCAGAAGCGACAGGCAAGAGACCCAGTACTTC. It encodes CASSSRSDRQETQYF.

The chain has TRBV28 and TRBJ2-1; TRBD1 matches 9 bases. Germline V gene sequence: CDR1 MDHEN, CDR2 SYDVKM. The V segment lost 5 bases and the J segment 3 bases; nucleotides outside the gene matches: 11. The CDR3 has 17 residues. The CDR3 spells CASSTTSGQGSYNEQFF. The CDR3, as DNA: TGTGCCAGCAGTACCACCTCAGGACAGGGGAGCTACAATGAGCAGTTCTTC. Full variable domain (missing parts from reference TRBV28 and TRBJ2-1): DVKVTQSSRYLVKRTGEKVFLECVQDMDHENMFWYRQDPGLGLRLIYFSYDVKMKEKGDIPEGYSVSREKKERFSLILESASTNQTSMYLCASSTTSGQGSYNEQFFGPGTRLTVL.

This sequence joins TRBV11-2 and TRBJ2-7; 7 bases fit TRBD2. V shed 0 bases, J shed 2 bases, and the junction held 4 bases outside the gene matches. CDR1 is SGHAT, CDR2 FQNNGV, per germline. The CDR3 length is 15 residues. The CDR3 here is CASSLEALAAYEQYF. The CDR3 DNA sequence: TGTGCCAGCAGCTTAGAGGCGCTAGCGGCCTACGAGCAGTACTTC.

This clone was seen only a few times. The rearrangement joins TRBV6-5 to TRBJ1-2; D is unresolved. V lost 6 bases and J 6 bases, leaving 11 bases between the germline ends. The CDR3 length is 12 residues. CDR1 is MNHEY and CDR2 is SVGAGI in the germline V gene. DNA of the CDR3: TGTGCCAGCAGCCCGAACAGTGATGGCTACACCTTC. Translating gives CASSPNSDGYTF.

The chain couples TRBV7-2 to TRBJ2-7, with a possible D match to TRBD1 (5 bases). This CDR3 spans 12 amino acids. The ends were cut back, 5 bases at V and 10 bases at J, with 15 bases in the middle. The germline CDR1 and CDR2 sequences are SGHTA and FQGNSA. Here the CDR3 reads CASSGALTAQYF. The CDR3 nucleotides are TGTGCCAGCAGCGGGGCCCTTACCGCCCAGTACTTC.

The chain couples TRBV18 to TRBJ1-6, with D possibly TRBD1 on 5 matching bases. Germline CDR1 KGHSH, CDR2 LQKENI. Trimming removed 3 bases from V and 8 bases from J, with 17 bases in between. CDR3 length equals 16 residues. CDR3 nucleotides: TGTGCCAGCTCACCGGGGAGGGTTCAGGGCGATTCACCCCTCCACTTT. It is translated as CASSPGRVQGDSPLHF.

A note on this clone: The junction does not match germline at one end; this may be a read error. This sample includes further DNA sequences coding for the same CDR3. The V call is TRBV2, the J call TRBJ2-1; TRBD2 matches 7 bases. The germline V gene has CDR1 SNHLY and CDR2 FYNNEI. This CDR3 is 13 amino acids long. The CDR3 region is CASSREANNEQFF. In nucleotides, the CDR3 is TGCGCCAGCAGTCGGGAGGCAAACAATGAGCAGTTCTTC. The variable domain in full, with the rest retrieved from reference TRBV2 and TRBJ2-1, is EPEVTQTPSHQVTQMGQEVILRCVPISNHLYFYWYRQILGQKVEFLVSFYNNEISEKSEIFDDQFSVERPDGSNFTLKIRSTKLEDSAMYFCASSREANNEQFFGPGTRLTVL.

This clone was seen only once. The V and J genes are TRBV6-5 and TRBJ2-2; a possible D gene is TRBD1 (7 bases). CDR3 length equals 15 residues. Trimming removed 8 bases at V and 6 bases at J, with 19 bases between. Germline CDR1 reads MNHEY; CDR2 reads SVGAGI. The CDR3 DNA sequence: TGTGCCAGCGGAAGGAGGGGGCAAGAGGCCGGGGAGCTGTTTTTT. Protein product: CASGRRGQEAGELFF.

V gene TRBV9 combines with J gene TRBJ2-1; D is perhaps TRBD2 (5 bases). The CDR3 has 20 amino acids. Germline V gene data show CDR1 as SGDLS and CDR2 as YYNGEE. The V gene lost 0 bases and the J gene lost 4 bases, with 26 bases spanning the gap. CDR3 DNA: TGTGCCAGCAGCGTAGACCCAAGGGCCCGGGATGGCCCCCTTTACAATGAGCAGTTCTTC. Protein sequence: CASSVDPRARDGPLYNEQFF.

The rearrangement links TRBV5-1 to TRBJ2-7; 7 bases match TRBD2. The trim removed 2 bases at V and 6 bases at J, leaving 17 bases unmatched. Germline V lookup: CDR1 SGHRS, CDR2 YFSETQ. CDR3 length: 17 residues. The CDR3 reads CASSFQAPGTGGSEQYF. Written as DNA, the CDR3 is TGCGCCAGCAGCTTTCAAGCTCCGGGGACGGGAGGCAGCGAGCAGTACTTC.

This clone has a handful of counts. V is TRBV19 and J is TRBJ2-3, with D tentatively TRBD2 (5 bases). The germline V gene encodes CDR1 LNHDA and CDR2 SQIVND (reference sequence). V lost 2 bases to trimming and J lost 6 bases, with 12 bases between them. The CDR3 runs to 14 residues. The CDR3 region has the DNA TGTGCCAGTAGTATAACTAGAAGTGGTGATACGCAGTATTTT. This codes for CASSITRSGDTQYF.

This clone was seen more than once but under ten times. This chain links TRBV7-2 with TRBJ1-6; TRBD1 agrees at 7 bases. V shed 5 bases and J 9 bases; nucleotides not matched to a gene: 7. The CDR3 covers 14 residues. Germline CDR1 SGHTA, CDR2 FQGNSA. The CDR3 is CASSLDRASSPLHF. The DNA for the CDR3 is TGTGCCAGCAGCCTCGACAGGGCCAGTTCACCCCTCCACTTT.

This rearrangement joins TRBV5-1 to TRBJ2-2; no clear D. The ends were cut back, 2 bases at V and 4 bases at J, with 6 bases in the middle. Germline values: CDR1 SGHRS, CDR2 YFSETQ. The CDR3 consists of 13 residues. In DNA, the CDR3 is TGCGCCAGCAGCTTCCTGTTCACCGGGGAGCTGTTTTTT. Amino acids: CASSFLFTGELFF. Together with reference TRBV5-1 and TRBJ2-2, the CDR3 gives the full variable domain: KAGVTQTPRYLIKTRGQQVTLSCSPISGHRSVSWYQQTPGQGLQFLFEYFSETQRNKGNFPGRFSGRQFSNSRSEMNVSTLELGDSALYLCASSFLFTGELFFGEGSRLTVL.

The J gene is TRBJ1-6, the V gene TRBV10-3; TRBD1 might be the D (5 bases). Germline CDR1 ENHRY, CDR2 SYGVKD. V lost 3 bases, J lost 8 bases, and 17 bases lay in between. The CDR3 sequence is 16 residues long. CDR3 loop: CAISDGLQGKDSPLHF. Written as DNA, the CDR3 is TGTGCCATCAGTGACGGGTTGCAGGGCAAGGATTCACCCCTCCACTTT.

The chain employs TRBV5-1 and TRBJ2-7, with 8 bases lining up with TRBD1. With 5 bases clipped from V and 2 bases from J, the junction kept 9 bases outside the gene matches. Germline V gene lookup returns CDR1 SGHRS and CDR2 YFSETQ. CDR3 length: 15 residues. CDR3: CASSLGQGPAYEQYF. CDR3 sequence (DNA): TGCGCCAGCAGTTTAGGACAGGGCCCAGCCTACGAGCAGTACTTC.